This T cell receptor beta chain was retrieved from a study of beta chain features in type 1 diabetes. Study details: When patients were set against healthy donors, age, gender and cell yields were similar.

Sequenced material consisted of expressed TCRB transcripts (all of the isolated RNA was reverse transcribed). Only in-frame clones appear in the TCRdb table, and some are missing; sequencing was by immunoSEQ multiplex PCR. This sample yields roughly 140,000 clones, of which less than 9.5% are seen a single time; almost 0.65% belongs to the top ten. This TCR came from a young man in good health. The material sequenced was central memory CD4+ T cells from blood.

CDR3 DNA sequence: TGTGCCAGCACCAACGCGGCGGCCTCCTACGAGCAGTACTTC. This translates into CASTNAAASYEQYF. The chain has TRBV6-6 and TRBJ2-7, with D unresolved. Germline CDR1 is MNHNY and CDR2 is SVGAGI (reference sequence). This CDR3 spans 14 amino acids. V gave up 7 bases and J gave up 0 bases, with 13 bases separating them.